These 20 T cell receptor beta chains were all obtained from the same sample, sequenced in a study of control samples from healthy donors and cancer patients. Clones were read by immunoSEQ multiplex PCR, and TCRdb kept only the in-frame ones, dropping some. The sample holds over 150,000 clones; over 85% are singletons and the top ten take roughly 1.5%. The sample comprised blood. The receptors shown here come from a man between 18 and 35 years old in good health.

The gene calls are TRBV24-1 and TRBJ1-2; D is perhaps TRBD1 (6 bases). This CDR3 has 13 residues. Trimming stripped 5 bases from V and 4 bases from J, with 10 bases between. Germline V gene sequence: CDR1 KGHDR, CDR2 SFDVKD. The DNA for the CDR3 is TGTGCCACCAGTGCTACAGGGATCTATGGCTACACCTTC. Its protein is CATSATGIYGYTF.

This chain connects TRBV7-3 to TRBJ1-5; 9 positions match TRBD1. This CDR3 region has 15 residues. The V and J ends lost 5 bases and 11 bases, in that order; junction bases with no gene match: 13. Germline CDR1 and CDR2: SGHTA and FQGTGA. CDR3: CASSVDGTGYGAQHF. In nucleotides, the CDR3 is TGTGCCAGCAGCGTCGATGGGACAGGGTACGGCGCCCAGCATTTT.

The rearrangement uses TRBV4-1 and TRBJ2-1; D possibly matches TRBD1 or TRBD2 (6 bases each). CDR1 and CDR2 from the germline V gene are MGHRA and YSYEKL. CDR3 length: 15 amino acids. V was clipped by 4 bases and J by 8 bases, with 18 bases between them. The CDR3 DNA follows: TGCGCCAGCAGCCTCGGGGGTCGGGGGCAGGATGAGCAGTTCTTC. Protein product: CASSLGGRGQDEQFF.

Comment on this clone: This specimen includes other DNA sequences encoding the same CDR3. J is TRBJ2-7 and V is TRBV11-2; TRBD1 might be the D (5 bases). CDR3 length: 13 residues. Trimming pared 1 base from V and 2 bases from J, leaving 6 bases between. Germline CDR1 SGHAT, CDR2 FQNNGV. The CDR3 sequence is CASSLGRAYEQYF. DNA for the CDR3: TGTGCCAGCAGCTTAGGCAGGGCCTACGAGCAGTACTTC. Filled out from reference TRBV11-2 and TRBJ2-7, the complete variable domain reads EAGVAQSPRYKIIEKRQSVAFWCNPISGHATLYWYQQILGQGPKLLIQFQNNGVVDDSQLPKDRFSAERLKGVDSTLKIQPAKLEDSAVYLCASSLGRAYEQYFGPGTRLTVT.

This clone was observed once. The rearrangement links TRBV25-1 to TRBJ2-3, with D possibly being TRBD1 or TRBD2 (5 bases each). Germline V gives CDR1 MGHDK, CDR2 SYGVNS. The V end was cut by 5 bases, the J end by 0 bases, with 21 bases between. There are 18 residues in the CDR3. CDR3 protein: CASSTRDRQIHSTDTQYF. For the CDR3, the DNA is TGTGCCAGCAGTACACGGGACCGACAAATTCACAGCACAGATACGCAGTATTTT.

V gene TRBV3-1 (or the pseudogene TRBV3-2) combines with J gene TRBJ1-3; D is uncertain. Germline V gives CDR1 LGHDT, CDR2 YNNKEL (reference sequence). The ends were cut back, 4 bases at V and 3 bases at J, with 4 bases in the middle. The CDR3 consists of 12 residues. In DNA form, the CDR3 reads TGTGCCAGCAGCCGAAATGGAAACACCATATATTTT. Translating it yields CASSRNGNTIYF.

This rearrangement joins TRBV29-1 to TRBJ2-2; 8 positions match TRBD1. The length of the CDR3 is 14 residues. V lost 4 bases and J lost 3; bases outside the gene matches: 4. CDR1 is SQVTM and CDR2 is ANQGSEA in the germline V gene. The CDR3 DNA follows: TGCAGCGTTGGGACAGGGACCCACACCGGGGAGCTGTTTTTT. This gives the protein CSVGTGTHTGELFF.

This clone was observed once. The rearrangement links TRBV6-1 to TRBJ2-7; 12 bases fit TRBD1. The CDR3 has 17 residues. Germline V gene data show CDR1 as MNHNS and CDR2 as SASEGT. Trimming removed 0 bases from V and 6 bases from J; junction bases left unmatched: 9. The CDR3 DNA is TGTGCCAGCAGTGAAGCGCACATTCGGGACAGGGGGCCCGAGCAGTACTTC. Protein: CASSEAHIRDRGPEQYF.

The count of this clone is one. V gene TRBV15 combines with J gene TRBJ2-1; D tentatively reads TRBD1 or TRBD2 (6 bases each). The germline V gene encodes CDR1 LNHNV and CDR2 YYDKDF (reference sequence). CDR3 length equals 15 residues. V shed 1 base and J shed 10 bases, with 17 bases lying between them. CDR3 protein: CATSRAGTGAREQFF. CDR3 nucleotide sequence: TGTGCCACCAGCAGAGCGGGGACGGGGGCGAGGGAGCAGTTCTTC.

A single count supports this clone. This rearrangement joins TRBV3-1 (or the pseudogene TRBV3-2) to TRBJ2-3; 8 bases are shared with TRBD2. J gave up 2 bases and V 1 base, and 5 bases lay outside the gene matches. The CDR3 sequence is 16 residues long. The V gene's germline CDR1 is LGHDT and CDR2 YNNKEL (reference sequence). The CDR3 sequence is CASSQATSGPTDTQYF. The CDR3 bases are TGTGCCAGCAGCCAAGCTACTAGCGGACCCACAGATACGCAGTATTTT.

The DNA for the CDR3 is TGTGCCAGCAGCGTAGGTGGCGGGGGGGTTTTAAATGAGCAGTTCTTC. Its translation: CASSVGGGGVLNEQFF. The J gene is TRBJ2-1, the V gene TRBV9; 9 bases align to TRBD2. From germline, CDR1 is SGDLS and CDR2 YYNGEE. This CDR3 region has 16 residues. Trimming removed 0 bases from V and 7 bases from J; junction bases left unmatched: 8. Variable domain in full (rest from reference TRBV9 and TRBJ2-1): DSGVTQTPKHLITATGQRVTLRCSPRSGDLSVYWYQQSLDQGLQFLIQYYNGEERAKGNILERFSAQQFPDLHSELNLSSLELGDSALYFCASSVGGGGVLNEQFFGPGTRLTVL.

This clone was detected only once. V and J are TRBV18 and TRBJ1-2, with TRBD1 matching over 8 bases. Germline CDR1 KGHSH, CDR2 LQKENI. V dropped 3 bases and J dropped 5; count of bases not matched to a gene: 11. The CDR3 runs to 16 residues. The CDR3 DNA reads TGTGCCAGCTCACCCTTCTCCGGACAGGGAGCTTATGGCTACACCTTC. It codes for CASSPFSGQGAYGYTF.

The gene calls are TRBV7-8 and TRBJ2-3; TRBD2 matches 7 bases. The ends lost 1 base at V and 7 bases at J; junction bases unmatched: 5. Germline CDR1 and CDR2: SGHVS and FQNEAQ. The CDR3 totals 14 residues. The DNA for the CDR3 is TGTGCCAGCAGCTTAGAAGCCGGGGGGTATACGCAGTATTTT. This codes for CASSLEAGGYTQYF.

V is TRBV7-8 and J is TRBJ1-1; no clear D gene. From germline, CDR1 is SGHVS and CDR2 FQNEAQ. The CDR3 contains 16 residues. V lost 1 base and J lost 5, with 17 bases in between. The CDR3 DNA sequence: TGTGCCAGCAGCTTAGAAGGGAGGAACCTGAGGACTGAAGCTTTCTTT. Its translation is CASSLEGRNLRTEAFF.

This chain connects TRBV18 to TRBJ2-3, with D hard to call. CDR3 size: 13 residues. Between the trimmed V and J ends, which lost 3 bases and 5 bases, there was a span of 9 bases. The germline gives CDR1 KGHSH, CDR2 LQKENI. In nucleotides, the CDR3 is TGTGCCAGCTCACCGGGCTATCAAGATACGCAGTATTTT. As protein: CASSPGYQDTQYF.

The chain is built from TRBV19 and TRBJ1-3; D remains ambiguous. In germline, CDR1 is LNHDA, CDR2 SQIVND (reference sequence). The CDR3 is made up of 15 amino acids. Deletions cut 8 bases from V and 0 bases from J, with 14 bases between. This CDR3 reads CASAEAATSGNTIYF. The DNA for the CDR3 is TGTGCCAGTGCGGAGGCAGCTACCTCTGGAAACACCATATATTTT.

The rearrangement joins TRBV10-3 to TRBJ2-7, with 7 bases identical to TRBD2. CDR3 length: 14 residues. Looked up from germline, CDR1 is ENHRY and CDR2 is SYGVKD. J lost 2 bases, V lost 8 bases, and 9 bases had no gene match. CDR3 bases: TGTGCCATCGGGAGGGCAGCCCTAACCTACGAGCAGTACTTC. This translates into CAIGRAALTYEQYF.

This chain links TRBV5-1 with TRBJ2-2; maybe TRBD1 (5 bases). Germline CDR1 reads SGHRS; CDR2 reads YFSETQ. The CDR3 is 15 amino acids. V dropped 3 bases and J dropped 5 bases, with 14 bases sitting between them. The CDR3 loop is CASSSQQDLTGELFF. The CDR3, as DNA: TGCGCCAGCAGCTCGCAACAGGATCTGACCGGGGAGCTGTTTTTT.

V usage is TRBV28 and J usage is TRBJ2-2; D perhaps matches TRBD1 (6 bases). The germline V and J ends were trimmed by 5 bases and 3 bases, with 10 bases remaining between them. Germline loops: CDR1 MDHEN, CDR2 SYDVKM. The CDR3 contains 14 residues. The CDR3 sequence is CASSKQGYTGELFF. The DNA for the CDR3 is TGTGCCAGCAGTAAACAGGGTTACACCGGGGAGCTGTTTTTT.

The chain employs TRBV13 and TRBJ2-7; D is possibly TRBD1 or TRBD2 (6 bases each). The V gene lost 0 bases and the J gene lost 4 bases, with 13 bases spanning the gap. Germline values: CDR1 PRHDT, CDR2 FYEKMQ (reference sequence). This CDR3 region has 15 residues. CDR3 DNA: TGTGCCAGCAGCTTAGGTCTACAGGGAGGTTACGAGCAGTACTTC. Translation gives CASSLGLQGGYEQYF.